Many counts were recorded for the clone carrying this TCR beta chain. The source of the sample is a study of T cells in Graves' hyperthyroidism and ophthalmopathy. At the level of the study: The blood sample was taken at first diagnosis, before treatment began.

The source material, RNA transcripts, was used to amplify TCR beta CDR3 regions. HTBI primers drove first-round RT-PCR of the TCR CDR3. TCRdb recomputed calls from the multiplex PCR reads with MiXCR, one row per CDR3 protein. This sample has about half a million distinct CDR3 sequences, with less than 25% found just once. Hyperthyroidism had been newly diagnosed in patients aged 18 to 65, and its duration was under 2 months. The sample comprised blood. This clonotype was obtained from a man aged 18-30 years with Graves' hyperthyroidism.

The CDR3 is CASSEAGGRGQAFF. CDR3 nucleotides: TGTGCCAGCAGTGAAGCGGGGGGAAGGGGCCAAGCTTTCTTT. The rearrangement links TRBV6-1 to TRBJ1-1, with a weak D call TRBD1 (5 bases). CDR1 MNHNS and CDR2 SASEGT come from the germline V gene. The V gene lost 0 bases and the J gene lost 9 bases, with 14 bases spanning the gap. The CDR3 has 14 residues.